The 19 T cell receptor beta chains reported below all come from one sample, sequenced in a study of OX40 agonist ivuxolimab in advanced cancers. TCRdb's copy holds only in-frame clones and misses some; the assay was immunoSEQ multiplex PCR. The sample has about 62,000 clones, roughly 85% seen once. Source: CD4+ or CD8+ T cells sorted from blood, taken in a trial of the OX40 agonist ivuxolimab. The receptors derive from an adult with an advanced solid tumor such as melanoma, head and neck, liver or kidney cancer.

This clone has just one count. The chain links TRBV7-9 to TRBJ2-2, with 7 nucleotides matching TRBD1. The CDR3 extends over 17 amino acids. The junction had 11 bases not matched to a gene; V was cut back by 7 bases and J by 0 bases. From germline, CDR1 is SEHNR and CDR2 FQNEAQ (reference sequence). CDR3: CASKRNRGGANTGELFF. In DNA form, the CDR3 reads TGTGCCAGCAAACGCAACAGGGGCGGCGCGAACACCGGGGAGCTGTTTTTT. Full variable domain (remainder filled in from reference TRBV7-9 and TRBJ2-2): DTGVSQNPRHKITKRGQNVTFRCDPISEHNRLYWYRQTLGQGPEFLTYFQNEAQLEKSRLLSDRFSAERPKGSFSTLEIQRTEQGDSAMYLCASKRNRGGANTGELFFGEGSRLTVL.

This clone was seen a handful of times. The chain recombines TRBV19 with TRBJ1-5; TRBD1 matches at 7 bases. This CDR3 comprises 14 residues. The germline CDR1 and CDR2 sequences are LNHDA and SQIVND (reference sequence). V dropped 11 bases and J dropped 2; count of bases not matched to a gene: 9. CDR3 residues: CAARGPGGNQPQHF. The CDR3 nucleotides read TGTGCCGCGAGGGGGCCCGGGGGCAATCAGCCCCAGCATTTT.

The chain couples TRBV23-1 to TRBJ2-7, with TRBD2 as a possible D gene (6 bases). TRBV23-1 is treated as an ORF (open reading frame) with a function not yet certain. Trimming shortened V by 6 bases and J by 0 bases, and 12 bases separated the two germline ends. This CDR3 spans 14 amino acids. The CDR3 DNA sequence: TGCGCCAGCAGGGTAGACGGGAGCTCCTACGAGCAGTACTTC. Amino acids: CASRVDGSSYEQYF.

This rearrangement joins TRBV9 to TRBJ2-1; 11 nucleotides match TRBD1. With V trimmed by 0 bases and J by 6 bases, 5 bases remained unmatched. CDR1 is SGDLS and CDR2 is YYNGEE in the germline V gene. This CDR3 is built from 16 residues. CDR3 residues: CASSVAGTGGFNEQFF. The DNA of the CDR3 is TGTGCCAGCAGCGTAGCCGGGACAGGGGGTTTCAATGAGCAGTTCTTC.

In this sample, this clone turned up a few times. The chain joins TRBV28 to TRBJ2-1, with 7 nucleotides matching TRBD1. The CDR3 is 15 amino acids. V gave up 6 bases and J gave up 6 bases; unmatched junction bases: 11. Germline V gene data show CDR1 as MDHEN and CDR2 as SYDVKM. The chain's CDR3 is CASSQTGVPANEQFF. CDR3 nucleotide sequence: TGTGCCAGCAGCCAAACAGGGGTCCCCGCCAATGAGCAGTTCTTC.

The V call is TRBV28, the J call TRBJ2-5; either TRBD1 or TRBD2 may supply D (5 bases each). The end of the DNA fits TRBJ2-7 better, so the J call may be wrong. The CDR3 totals 14 residues. Germline lookup yields CDR1 MDHEN and CDR2 SYDVKM. The CDR3 sequence is CASSLEGFVYEQYF. The CDR3 nucleotides read TGTGCCAGCAGTTTAGAGGGGTTTGTATACGAGCAGTACTTC.

The chain has TRBV18 and TRBJ2-7; D might be TRBD2 (6 bases). Germline CDR1 and CDR2: KGHSH and LQKENI. The CDR3 is 15 residues long. The ends were cut back, 6 bases at V and 5 bases at J, with 20 bases in the middle. The CDR3 reads CASSYYTSRDHEQYF. CDR3 nucleotide sequence: TGTGCCAGCTCTTACTATACTAGCAGAGATCACGAGCAGTACTTC.

The chain uses TRBV27 and TRBJ2-1, with 11 bases that match TRBD2. V dropped 8 bases and J dropped 7; count of bases not matched to a gene: 10. This CDR3 is 15 amino acids long. CDR1 and CDR2 (germline): MNHEY, SMNVEV (reference sequence). For the CDR3, the DNA is TGTGCCAGCCAGCCACTAGCGGGAGCACGGAATGAGCAGTTCTTC. It specifies CASQPLAGARNEQFF.

The chain recombines TRBV5-4 with TRBJ2-7; D possibly matches TRBD1 or TRBD2 (5 bases each). Per the germline V gene, CDR1 is SGHNT and CDR2 is YYREEE (reference sequence). This CDR3 is built from 14 residues. Trimming took 4 bases from V and 3 from J, leaving 14 bases between them. The CDR3 DNA follows: TGTGCCAGCAGCGGGAATCGGGGACGCTACGAGCAGTACTTC. Its protein is CASSGNRGRYEQYF. Full variable domain (remainder filled in from reference TRBV5-4 and TRBJ2-7): ETGVTQSPTHLIKTRGQQVTLRCSSQSGHNTVSWYQQALGQGPQFIFQYYREEENGRGNFPPRFSGLQFPNYSSELNVNALELDDSALYLCASSGNRGRYEQYFGPGTRLTVT.

CDR3 sequence: CASSFERPTNTGELFF. The CDR3 nucleotides read TGTGCCAGCAGCTTTGAGCGGCCCACGAACACCGGGGAGCTGTTTTTT. The chain couples TRBV7-2 to TRBJ2-2; D may be TRBD2 (5 bases). Germline V gene sequence: CDR1 SGHTA, CDR2 FQGNSA. Deletions cut 3 bases from V and 0 bases from J, with 11 bases between. CDR3 length: 16 residues.

J is TRBJ1-5 and V is TRBV5-8; possibly TRBD1 for D (5 bases). This CDR3 has 12 amino acids. Germline assignment: CDR1 SGHTS and CDR2 YDEGEE. V was shortened by 5 bases and J by 6 bases, with 9 bases between the two germline ends. DNA for the CDR3: TGTGCCAGCAGACTAAGGGGTCAGCCCCAGCATTTT. Translated: CASRLRGQPQHF. Combining the CDR3 with reference TRBV5-8 and TRBJ1-5 gives the whole variable domain EAGVTQSPTHLIKTRGQQATLRCSPISGHTSVYWYQQALGLGLQFLLWYDEGEERNRGNFPPRFSGRQFPNYSSELNVNALELEDSALYLCASRLRGQPQHFGDGTRLSIL.

CDR3 nucleotide sequence: TGCAGCGTTCGCGAGACAGGCGAGCAGTTCTTC. Amino acids: CSVRETGEQFF. The rearrangement uses TRBV29-1 and TRBJ2-1; maybe TRBD1 (6 bases). V lost 5 bases, J lost 10 bases, and 12 bases lay in between. Germline V gene sequence: CDR1 SQVTM, CDR2 ANQGSEA. The CDR3 contains 11 residues.

V usage is TRBV2 and J usage is TRBJ1-5; no reliable D call. CDR3 length equals 13 residues. V was pared by 8 bases and J by 4 bases, with 12 bases between. Germline loops: CDR1 SNHLY, CDR2 FYNNEI. The CDR3 region is CASGATGNQPQHF. The CDR3 nucleotides are TGTGCCAGCGGTGCGACGGGAAATCAGCCCCAGCATTTT.

The chain employs TRBV29-1 and TRBJ2-1; the match to TRBD2 covers 12 bases. This CDR3 has 17 amino acids. Trimming took 4 bases from V and 0 from J; bases not matched to a gene: 7. Germline CDR1 reads SQVTM; CDR2 reads ANQGSEA. For the CDR3, the DNA is TGCAGCGTTGTAGGGCTAGCGGGAGGGAGCTCCTACAATGAGCAGTTCTTC. This translates into CSVVGLAGGSSYNEQFF.

This sequence joins TRBV10-3 and TRBJ2-1, with 9 bases fitting TRBD2. With V trimmed by 6 bases and J by 5 bases, 8 bases remained unmatched. The germline gives CDR1 ENHRY, CDR2 SYGVKD. The CDR3 spans 15 residues. CDR3 bases: TGTGCCATCAGAGAAAGCGGGGGGACCAACAATGAGCAGTTCTTC. Protein: CAIRESGGTNNEQFF.

This clone was counted a single time. The chain uses TRBV18 and TRBJ2-3; D uncertain. The ends were cut back, 0 bases at V and 0 bases at J, with 1 base in the middle. Germline CDR1 and CDR2: KGHSH and LQKENI. This CDR3 comprises 13 residues. The CDR3 DNA reads TGTGCCAGCTCACCACCTAGCACAGATACGCAGTATTTT. As protein: CASSPPSTDTQYF.

The chain uses TRBV19 and TRBJ1-5, with D maybe TRBD1 (6 bases). Germline CDR1 and CDR2: LNHDA and SQIVND (reference sequence). The V and J ends lost 5 bases and 3 bases respectively, with 11 bases between them. The CDR3 totals 14 residues. The CDR3, as DNA: TGTGCCAGTAGTCAGGACAGCCCCAATCAGCCCCAGCATTTT. Protein product: CASSQDSPNQPQHF.

The V and J genes are TRBV4-1 and TRBJ2-4, with D perhaps assigned TRBD1 or TRBD2 (5 bases each). Deletions cut 4 bases from V and 5 bases from J, with 9 bases between. The CDR3 loop spans 13 amino acids. Per the germline V gene, CDR1 is MGHRA and CDR2 is YSYEKL. CDR3: CASSPGAENIQYF. CDR3 nucleotides: TGCGCCAGCAGCCCCGGGGCAGAAAACATTCAGTACTTC.

This chain joins TRBV6-6 and TRBJ1-4, with D perhaps matching TRBD1 (6 bases). V dropped 7 bases and J dropped 8 bases, with 17 bases sitting between them. Germline V lookup: CDR1 MNHNY, CDR2 SVGAGI (reference sequence). This CDR3 spans 14 amino acids. In DNA, the CDR3 is TGTGCCAGCAACGAGGACAGTTCTTACGAAAAACTGTTTTTT. Amino acids: CASNEDSSYEKLFF.